This TCR beta chain originates from a study of blood T cell repertoires in COVID-19. The CDR3 is 15 amino acids. Germline loops: CDR1 SGHDT, CDR2 YYEEEE. V lost 4 bases and J lost 5; bases outside the gene matches: 9. Clones were sequenced by immunoSEQ multiplex PCR, and TCRdb holds only the in-frame ones, with some missing. Here the sample spans fewer than 500,000 clones, more than 80% being singletons. This sequence joins TRBV5-6 and TRBJ1-1; TRBD1 aligns across 9 bases. Sequenced: peripheral blood. The source of this sequence is a young woman with active or convalescent COVID-19. DNA of the CDR3: TGTGCCAGCAGCACGGGACAGGGCTCGAGGACTGAAGCTTTCTTT. Encoded protein: CASSTGQGSRTEAFF.